The clone carrying this T cell receptor (beta chain) was counted only a few times. Each cDNA molecule carried a unique molecular identifier. TCRdb analysed the 5' RACE reads with MiXCR anew, one entry per CDR3 protein. The repertoire consists of 60,000 or so distinct CDR3 sequences, with around 12% occurring once and the leading ten covering 2.5% to 3.5%. The data belong to a study of early T cells in non-severe SARS-CoV-2 infection. The overall study: The sequenced material was bulk RNA from unsorted whole blood, and its chains were unpaired.

The V gene's germline CDR1 is MDHEN and CDR2 SYDVKM. V was shortened by 6 bases and J by 4 bases, with 9 bases between the two germline ends. The CDR3 has 12 residues. The chain combines TRBV28 with TRBJ1-1; no clear D gene. Sequenced sample: whole blood. The receptor was derived from an adult who was a healthcare worker with PCR-confirmed SARS-CoV-2 infection or an uninfected control (not recorded which). The CDR3: CASRPLGTEAFF. For the CDR3, the DNA is TGTGCCAGCAGACCTCTCGGCACTGAAGCTTTCTTT.